This T cell receptor (beta chain) emerged from a study of regulatory T cells in long-lasting Graves disease (dated by TCRdb to the early 2020s). For the study in its entirety: To count as having persistent Graves' disease, a patient had to have received antithyroid drug treatment for over 5 years with TSH receptor autoantibodies remaining persistently positive. Patients with persistent Graves' disease were compared with patients with newly diagnosed Graves' disease using TCR sequencing and RNA sequencing of peripheral blood. The study was conducted in China and was registered as a clinical trial. A total of 35 or so samples were covered by TCR sequencing, comprising approximately 13 persistent and around 20 newly diagnosed Graves' disease patients. In the clinical cohort, patients with persistent Graves' disease had used antithyroid drugs for an average of roughly 10 years. Study-wide findings and limitations: Lower TCR Shannon entropy and fewer highly expanded clones were observed in persistent Graves' disease patients than in newly diagnosed patients, which suggested clonal expansion. Because the primary lesion, thyroid tissue, could not be accessed, the study looked at peripheral blood alone. The authors noted that the small sample size was a limitation that may lower accuracy. More public clonotypes were shared among persistent patients (about 2,800) than among newly diagnosed patients (roughly 1,000). Sequencing and analysis were restricted to the TCR beta chain.

Receptor amplification or capture employed multiplex PCR. The sample was run on an Illumina HiSeq 4000. TCR beta libraries were built with iRepertoire HTBI primers and Arm-PCR amplification of CDR3 regions. Gel purification was performed on PCR products prior to sequencing. As for how the authors treated the data: A total of 60 to 80 TRBV and more than twelve TRBJ segments were identified across samples and were used for gene usage analysis of CDR3 amino acid clonotypes. COPE and FqMerger were used to merge the filtered high-quality paired reads into contigs. Contigs were aligned with BLAST to IMGT TRBV, TRBD and TRBJ reference genes, and CDR3 was defined per IMGT. Highly expanded clones were defined as clonotypes with a frequency above 0.1%. Repertoire diversity was measured by Shannon entropy, and V-J evenness by the Gini coefficient. Public clonotypes were defined as clonotypes shared by more than one individual. TCRdb redid the processing of the public reads, applying fastp at Q25 and MiXCR, and retained in-frame beta chains. Every entry covers one CDR3 protein and lists the most common genes and DNA from its rows. These V and J calls are TCRdb output, not the study's own analysis. The sample records about 400,000 distinct CDR3 sequences, about a fifth of which are singletons. Of the sample, less than 25% falls within the top ten clones.

This clonotype was seen repeatedly, ten times or more. This clone's antigen is unknown. Base qualities are not recorded, but no much larger clone differs from it by a single base. In the paper's terms, the time point label means: persistent/refractory GD, antithyroid drugs over 5 years with positive TRAb. RNA was extracted from PBMCs in TRIzol for both TCR sequencing and RNA sequencing. The diagnosis of Graves' disease followed American Thyroid Association guidelines. The patients came from an endocrinology department in Xi'an, China. Each patient gave approximately 10 milliliters of peripheral blood, collected in an EDTA anticoagulant tube. Ficoll Paque Plus density gradient separation was used to isolate PBMCs, and no additional T cell sorting was done. An Agilent 2100 Bioanalyzer and agarose gel were used to assess RNA quality, and a NanoDrop 2000 was used to measure RNA concentration. Sequences were derived from peripheral blood mononuclear cells (PBMCs), sampled when the disease was refractory, from a patient treated with antithyroid drugs. The sequence derives from a female donor with Graves disease.

The CDR3 protein is CASSRSGTGGDGYTF. The nucleotide sequence is TGTGCCAGCAGCCGAAGCGGGACAGGGGGTGATGGCTACACCTTC. The V and J segments used are TRBV11-2 and TRBJ1-2; the junction holds 11 bases that match TRBD1. V is cut back by 5 bases and J by 6 bases, with 8 bases in the junction unmatched. CDR1 SGHAT and CDR2 FQNNGV are derived from the germline V gene. Its CDR3 holds 15 amino acids, cysteine through phenylalanine. Only the CDR3 part of the read is kept: 45 bases, read in frame from the first base.